The 27 T cell receptor beta chains below were found in one sample sequenced in a study of OX40 agonist ivuxolimab in advanced cancers. Sequencing used immunoSEQ multiplex PCR; TCRdb keeps in-frame clones, though not all of them. The sample lists 30,000 to 40,000 clones; roughly four fifths were seen once. The sequenced sample was CD4+ or CD8+ T cells sorted from blood, obtained in a trial of the OX40 agonist ivuxolimab. These receptors all stem from an adult with an advanced solid tumor such as melanoma, head and neck, liver or kidney cancer.

The V gene is TRBV10-1, the J gene TRBJ2-2; 12 positions match TRBD2. This CDR3 is built from 18 residues. CDR1 WNHNN and CDR2 SYGVQD come from the germline V gene (reference sequence). The J segment lost 1 base and the V segment lost 4 bases, leaving 7 bases of the junction unmatched. For the CDR3, the DNA is TGCGCCAGCAGTGGCCCTGCGACTAGCGGGGGGAACACCGGGGAGCTGTTTTTT. Translated: CASSGPATSGGNTGELFF.

The V gene is TRBV7-3, the J gene TRBJ2-5; 8 positions match TRBD2. Germline values: CDR1 SGHTA, CDR2 FQGTGA. V dropped 2 bases and J dropped 5; count of bases not matched to a gene: 7. CDR3 size: 15 residues. CDR3 in DNA: TGTGCCAGCAGCTTAGGCGGGGGGCCCAGGGAGACCCAGTACTTC. Its translation is CASSLGGGPRETQYF.

This sequence joins TRBV2 and TRBJ2-2, with unresolved D. V lost 3 bases to trimming and J lost 6 bases, with 5 bases between them. CDR1 is SNHLY and CDR2 is FYNNEI in the germline V gene. The CDR3 runs 12 residues. The DNA of the CDR3 is TGTGCCAGCAGTGACTGGCCCGGGGAGCTGTTTTTT. Protein product: CASSDWPGELFF.

In its sample, this clone was seen a few times. The chain employs TRBV7-9 and TRBJ1-2; 8 bases align to TRBD1. Trimming cost V 6 bases and J 7 bases; bases outside gene matches: 7. The CDR3 spans 13 residues. Germline CDR1 is SEHNR and CDR2 is FQNEAQ (reference sequence). CDR3 coding DNA: TGTGCCAGCAGTTTCGGACAGGGAAGTGGCTACACCTTC. Its translation is CASSFGQGSGYTF.

This sequence joins TRBV18 and TRBJ2-1, with a possible D match to TRBD1 (6 bases). The CDR3 consists of 14 residues. Trimming took 4 bases from V and 7 from J, leaving 14 bases between them. Germline CDR1 KGHSH, CDR2 LQKENI. In DNA, the CDR3 is TGTGCCAGCTCACTCACGACAGGTCTAAATGAGCAGTTCTTC. Its translation is CASSLTTGLNEQFF.

In DNA, the CDR3 is TGTGCCAGCAGCGTAGCTGGGTATGGTAATCAGCCCCAGCATTTT. Protein product: CASSVAGYGNQPQHF. This sequence joins TRBV9 and TRBJ1-5; D gene unclear. The CDR3 runs to 15 residues. The V gene lost 0 bases and the J gene lost 4 bases, with 11 bases spanning the gap. Germline V gene data show CDR1 as SGDLS and CDR2 as YYNGEE.

The chain links TRBV7-2 to TRBJ2-7, with TRBD2 identical over 10 bases. Losses at the gene ends were 5 bases for V and 5 bases for J; bases not matched to a gene: 9. CDR1 is SGHTA, CDR2 FQGNSA, per germline. The CDR3 contains 15 residues. The CDR3 DNA is TGTGCCAGCAGCCAAACCGGGACTAGCGTCAACGAGCAGTACTTC. Amino acids: CASSQTGTSVNEQYF.

Turning to this clone: An end of the junction does not agree with germline; a read error may underlie this. The chain links TRBV7-3 to TRBJ2-2; 9 nucleotides match TRBD1. CDR3 length: 15 amino acids. The germline V gene encodes CDR1 SGHTA and CDR2 FQGTGA. For the CDR3, the DNA is TGTGCCAGCAGCTTGTCACAGGGGGCCGGCGGGAAGCTGTTTTTT. Protein: CASSLSQGAGGKLFF.

V is TRBV5-8 and J is TRBJ2-5, with 7 bases fitting TRBD1. The CDR3 spans 15 residues. Trimming took 4 bases from V and 9 from J; bases not matched to a gene: 15. Looked up from germline, CDR1 is SGHTS and CDR2 is YDEGEE. The CDR3, as DNA: TGTGCCAGCAGCCCGGAACAGGGGCCCCCAAAGGCCCAGTACTTC. Protein product: CASSPEQGPPKAQYF.

The chain has TRBV19 and TRBJ2-2, with TRBD1 identical over 9 bases. Trimming took 9 bases from V and 3 from J; bases not matched to a gene: 8. In germline, CDR1 is LNHDA, CDR2 SQIVND (reference sequence). The CDR3 sequence is 15 residues long. Written as DNA, the CDR3 is TGTGCCAGCTCAAACAGGGGGCCGGACACCGGGGAGCTGTTTTTT. Residues: CASSNRGPDTGELFF. Based on the CDR3 plus reference TRBV19 and TRBJ2-2, the full variable domain is DGGITQSPKYLFRKEGQNVTLSCEQNLNHDAMYWYRQDPGQGLRLIYYSQIVNDFQKGDIAEGYSVSREKKESFPLTVTSAQKNPTAFYLCASSNRGPDTGELFFGEGSRLTVL.

The DNA for the CDR3 is TGTGCCAGCAGTGTGCAGTGGAACACCGGGGAGCTGTTTTTT. Translating it yields CASSVQWNTGELFF. This chain uses TRBV2 with TRBJ2-2; D is unresolved. Germline-derived CDR1 and CDR2 are SNHLY and FYNNEI. V gave up 4 bases and J gave up 1 base, with 7 bases separating them. This CDR3 comprises 14 residues.

The genes are TRBV2 and TRBJ2-7, with 7 nucleotides matching TRBD1. Losses at the gene ends were 3 bases for V and 0 bases for J; bases not matched to a gene: 2. The CDR3 length is 14 residues. Per germline, CDR1 SNHLY and CDR2 FYNNEI. CDR3 sequence (DNA): TGTGCCAGCAGTGACGCAGGGGGCTCCTACGAGCAGTACTTC. It codes for CASSDAGGSYEQYF.

The J gene is TRBJ2-5, the V gene TRBV10-3; 10 bases are a match to TRBD2. The CDR3 covers 15 residues. Germline V gene lookup returns CDR1 ENHRY and CDR2 SYGVKD. The junction had 2 bases not matched to a gene; V was cut back by 4 bases and J by 0 bases. The CDR3 DNA reads as TGTGCCATCAGTGTAGCGGGGGGAGACCAAGAGACCCAGTACTTC. This codes for CAISVAGGDQETQYF.

This clone turned up a few times. This chain links TRBV29-1 with TRBJ2-5; D remains unclear. The DNA matches TRBJ2-7 better at its end, which makes the J call doubtful. CDR1 is SQVTM and CDR2 is ANQGSEA in the germline V gene. CDR3 size: 13 residues. The CDR3 reads CSVVGNPSYEQYF. CDR3 bases: TGCAGCGTTGTGGGAAACCCCTCCTACGAGCAGTACTTC.

The chain is built from TRBV6-5 and TRBJ2-2; the D gene is possibly TRBD2 (6 bases). V lost 6 bases to trimming and J lost 6 bases, with 11 bases between them. Per germline, CDR1 MNHEY and CDR2 SVGAGI. This CDR3 has 13 amino acids. CDR3 nucleotide sequence: TGTGCCAGCAGGGAGGGATCGGCCGGGGAGCTGTTTTTT. Residues: CASREGSAGELFF.

The chain has TRBV28 and TRBJ1-6; D remains ambiguous. The ends were cut back, 7 bases at V and 7 bases at J, with 14 bases in the middle. The CDR3 consists of 14 residues. The V gene's germline CDR1 is MDHEN and CDR2 SYDVKM. The CDR3 sequence: CASTSAHLNSPLHF. CDR3 coding DNA: TGTGCCAGCACGTCGGCCCACTTGAATTCACCCCTCCACTTT.

The gene calls are TRBV19 and TRBJ2-7; 10 bases line up with TRBD2. The J segment lost 0 bases and the V segment lost 3 bases, leaving 11 bases of the junction unmatched. CDR1 and CDR2 from the germline V gene are LNHDA and SQIVND (reference sequence). The CDR3 runs to 18 residues. The CDR3 region has the DNA TGTGCCAGTAGTATCGGGGCTAGCGGGGGCCGTAGCTCCTACGAGCAGTACTTC. It specifies CASSIGASGGRSSYEQYF.

The chain couples TRBV7-2 to TRBJ2-5, with D unclear. The DNA end favors TRBJ2-7, so the J call may be wrong. The CDR3 runs to 12 residues. Germline V CDR1 and CDR2: SGHTA, FQGNSA. CDR3 DNA sequence: TGTGCCAGCAGCGATCACTTCTACGAGCAGTACTTC. Amino acid sequence: CASSDHFYEQYF.

This chain uses TRBV25-1 with TRBJ1-2, with unresolved D. The germline V gene encodes CDR1 MGHDK and CDR2 SYGVNS. This CDR3 region has 15 residues. V was shortened by 7 bases and J by 4 bases, with 19 bases between the two germline ends. CDR3 loop: CASNWPAGASYGYTF. CDR3 in DNA: TGTGCCAGCAATTGGCCGGCCGGAGCTAGCTATGGCTACACCTTC.

The chain is built from TRBV11-2 and TRBJ1-6; D is uncertain. This CDR3 comprises 16 residues. The ends were cut back, 5 bases at V and 10 bases at J, with 21 bases in the middle. CDR1 and CDR2 from the germline V gene are SGHAT and FQNNGV. CDR3 amino acids: CASSRATAEARSPLHF. CDR3 coding DNA: TGTGCCAGCAGCCGGGCTACGGCGGAGGCTAGATCACCCCTCCACTTT. Using reference TRBV11-2 and TRBJ1-6 for the parts outside the CDR3, the full variable domain is EAGVAQSPRYKIIEKRQSVAFWCNPISGHATLYWYQQILGQGPKLLIQFQNNGVVDDSQLPKDRFSAERLKGVDSTLKIQPAKLEDSAVYLCASSRATAEARSPLHFGNGTRLTVT.

The chain combines TRBV28 with TRBJ2-4; D is unclear. CDR1 and CDR2 (germline): MDHEN, SYDVKM. The V gene lost 5 bases and the J gene lost 0 bases, with 14 bases spanning the gap. The CDR3 covers 16 residues. CDR3 protein: CASSPGRSLAKNIQYF. CDR3 sequence (DNA): TGTGCCAGCAGTCCGGGTCGGTCCCTAGCCAAAAACATTCAGTACTTC. The complete variable domain, with remaining parts taken from reference TRBV28 and TRBJ2-4, reads DVKVTQSSRYLVKRTGEKVFLECVQDMDHENMFWYRQDPGLGLRLIYFSYDVKMKEKGDIPEGYSVSREKKERFSLILESASTNQTSMYLCASSPGRSLAKNIQYFGAGTRLSVL.

CDR3 loop: CASSPPEGSYEQYF. The DNA for the CDR3 is TGTGCCAGCTCACCACCGGAGGGGTCCTACGAGCAGTACTTC. V usage is TRBV18 and J usage is TRBJ2-7; D perhaps matches TRBD2 (6 bases). Germline V gene sequence: CDR1 KGHSH, CDR2 LQKENI. The CDR3 is 14 amino acids. V lost 0 bases to trimming and J lost 1 base, with 7 bases between them.

This clone was recorded once. CDR3 amino acids: CASSLERVPNEKLFF. The CDR3 region has the DNA TGTGCCAGCAGCTTAGAGAGGGTCCCGAATGAAAAACTGTTTTTT. The chain joins TRBV7-2 to TRBJ1-4, with D unclear. The CDR3 consists of 15 residues. Trimming pared 1 base from V and 5 bases from J, leaving 11 bases between. Germline V gene data show CDR1 as SGHTA and CDR2 as FQGNSA. The complete variable domain, with remaining parts taken from reference TRBV7-2 and TRBJ1-4, reads GAGVSQSPSNKVTEKGKDVELRCDPISGHTALYWYRQSLGQGLEFLIYFQGNSAPDKSGLPSDRFSAERTGGSVSTLTIQRTQQEDSAVYLCASSLERVPNEKLFFGSGTQLSVL.

This chain connects TRBV7-3 to TRBJ2-1; 9 bases are a match to TRBD2. The germline gives CDR1 SGHTA, CDR2 FQGTGA. This CDR3 contains 15 residues. Unmatched junction bases numbered 1, after V lost 4 bases and J lost 0 bases. CDR3 residues: CASSSSGNSYNEQFF. The CDR3 region has the DNA TGTGCCAGCAGCTCTAGCGGGAACTCCTACAATGAGCAGTTCTTC. Complete variable domain (other parts from reference TRBV7-3 and TRBJ2-1): GAGVSQTPSNKVTEKGKYVELRCDPISGHTALYWYRQSLGQGPEFLIYFQGTGAADDSGLPNDRFFAVRPEGSVSTLKIQRTERGDSAVYLCASSSSGNSYNEQFFGPGTRLTVL.

This sequence joins TRBV6-4 and TRBJ2-2, with 7 positions matching TRBD2. CDR1 is MRHNA and CDR2 is SNTAGT in the germline V gene. The CDR3 spans 15 residues. V shed 5 bases and J 5 bases; nucleotides not matched to a gene: 8. The DNA for the CDR3 is TGTGCCAGCAGTATCGCTAGCGGTTCGACCGGGGAGCTGTTTTTT. Encoded protein: CASSIASGSTGELFF.

J is TRBJ2-5 and V is TRBV6-5; 8 bases agree with TRBD2. V trimming: 6 bases; J trimming: 2 bases; junction bases outside the gene matches: 5. This CDR3 has 14 amino acids. Germline CDR1 reads MNHEY; CDR2 reads SVGAGI. CDR3 sequence (DNA): TGTGCCAGCAGGGCTCAGCGGGAGCAAGAGACCCAGTACTTC. It yields the protein CASRAQREQETQYF.

This clone appeared a single time. The chain joins TRBV5-4 to TRBJ2-7; 14 bases are shared with TRBD2. CDR3 length: 17 residues. Germline loops: CDR1 SGHNT, CDR2 YYREEE (reference sequence). The V segment lost 6 bases and the J segment 0 bases; nucleotides outside the gene matches: 8. In DNA, the CDR3 is TGTGCCAGCAACCCGGGACTAGCGGGGGTCCACTCCTACGAGCAGTACTTC. It yields the protein CASNPGLAGVHSYEQYF.